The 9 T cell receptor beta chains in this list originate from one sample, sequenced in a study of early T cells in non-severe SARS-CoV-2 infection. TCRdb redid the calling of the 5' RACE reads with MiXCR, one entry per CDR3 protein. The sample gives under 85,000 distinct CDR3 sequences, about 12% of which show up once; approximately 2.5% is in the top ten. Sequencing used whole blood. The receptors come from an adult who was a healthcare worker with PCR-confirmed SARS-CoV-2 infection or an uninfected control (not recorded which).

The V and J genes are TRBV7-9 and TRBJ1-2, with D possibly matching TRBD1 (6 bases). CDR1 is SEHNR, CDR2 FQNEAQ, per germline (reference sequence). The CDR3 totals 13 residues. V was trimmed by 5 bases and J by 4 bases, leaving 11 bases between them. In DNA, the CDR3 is TGTGCCAGCAGCCCCGGACAGTCCTATGGCTACACCTTC. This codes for CASSPGQSYGYTF.

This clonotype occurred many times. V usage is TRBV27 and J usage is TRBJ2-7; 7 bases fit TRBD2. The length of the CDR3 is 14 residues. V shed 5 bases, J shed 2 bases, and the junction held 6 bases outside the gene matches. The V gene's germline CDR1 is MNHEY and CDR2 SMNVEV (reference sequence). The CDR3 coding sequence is TGTGCCAGCAGTCTTCAGCGGGGTCCCTACGAGCAGTACTTC. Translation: CASSLQRGPYEQYF.

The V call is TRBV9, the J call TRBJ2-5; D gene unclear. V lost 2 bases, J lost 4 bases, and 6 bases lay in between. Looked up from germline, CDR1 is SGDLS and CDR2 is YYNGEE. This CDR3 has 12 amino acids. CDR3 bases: TGTGCCAGCAGCGTCCCCCGAGAGACCCAGTACTTC. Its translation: CASSVPRETQYF. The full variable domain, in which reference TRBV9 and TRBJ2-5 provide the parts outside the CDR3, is DSGVTQTPKHLITATGQRVTLRCSPRSGDLSVYWYQQSLDQGLQFLIQYYNGEERAKGNILERFSAQQFPDLHSELNLSSLELGDSALYFCASSVPRETQYFGPGTRLLVL.

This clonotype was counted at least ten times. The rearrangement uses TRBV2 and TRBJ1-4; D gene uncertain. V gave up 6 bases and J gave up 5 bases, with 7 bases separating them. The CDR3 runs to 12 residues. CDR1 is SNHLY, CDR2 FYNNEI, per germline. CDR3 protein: CASSGTNEKLFF. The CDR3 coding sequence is TGTGCCAGCAGCGGAACGAATGAAAAACTGTTTTTT.

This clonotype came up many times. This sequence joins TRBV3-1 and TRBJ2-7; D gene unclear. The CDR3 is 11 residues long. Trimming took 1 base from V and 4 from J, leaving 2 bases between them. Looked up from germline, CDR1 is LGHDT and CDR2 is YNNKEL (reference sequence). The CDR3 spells CASSQGYEQYF. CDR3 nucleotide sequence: TGTGCCAGCAGCCAAGGTTACGAGCAGTACTTC.

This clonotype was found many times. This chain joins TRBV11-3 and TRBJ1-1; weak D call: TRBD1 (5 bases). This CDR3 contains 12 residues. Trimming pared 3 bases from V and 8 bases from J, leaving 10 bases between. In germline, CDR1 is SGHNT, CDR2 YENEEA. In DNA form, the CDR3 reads TGTGCCAGCAGCTTCGAGGGGTCAGAAGCTTTCTTT. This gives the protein CASSFEGSEAFF.

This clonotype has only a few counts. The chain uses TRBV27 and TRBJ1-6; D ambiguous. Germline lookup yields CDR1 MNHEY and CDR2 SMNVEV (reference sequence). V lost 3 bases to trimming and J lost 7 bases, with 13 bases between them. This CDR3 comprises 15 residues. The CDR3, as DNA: TGTGCCAGCAGTTTGAGGACTTTCGGAAATTCACCCCTCCACTTT. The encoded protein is CASSLRTFGNSPLHF.

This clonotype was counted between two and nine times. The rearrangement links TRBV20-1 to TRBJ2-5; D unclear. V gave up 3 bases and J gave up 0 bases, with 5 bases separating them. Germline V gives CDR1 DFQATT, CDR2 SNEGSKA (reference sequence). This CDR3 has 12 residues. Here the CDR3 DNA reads TGCAGTGCTAGGACACACCAAGAGACCCAGTACTTC. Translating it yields CSARTHQETQYF.

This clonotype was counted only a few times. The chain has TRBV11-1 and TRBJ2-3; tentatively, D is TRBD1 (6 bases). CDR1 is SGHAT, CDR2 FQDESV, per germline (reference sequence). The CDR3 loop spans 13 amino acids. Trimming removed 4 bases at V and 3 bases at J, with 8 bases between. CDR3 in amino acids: CASSYQGTDTQYF. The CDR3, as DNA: TGTGCCAGCAGCTACCAGGGGACAGATACGCAGTATTTT.